Each of the 16 T cell receptor beta chains below was sequenced from the same sample in a study of shared clonotypes between healthy human individuals. Sequencing used immunoSEQ multiplex PCR; TCRdb keeps in-frame clones, though not all of them. The sample has around 300,000 clones; about nine tenths are singletons. Sequenced sample: memory CD8+ T cells sorted from blood. Subset meaning: CD45RO+ cells pooled with CCR7-negative TemRA cells. The receptors originated from a man between 18 and 29 years old in good health.

CDR3 protein: CASSEVGRGQETQYF. CDR3 coding DNA: TGTGCCAGCAGTGAAGTCGGTAGGGGGCAGGAGACCCAGTACTTC. The rearrangement uses TRBV6-1 and TRBJ2-5; 7 bases fit TRBD1. With 1 base clipped from V and 5 bases from J, the junction kept 7 bases outside the gene matches. The length of the CDR3 is 15 residues. Germline CDR1 and CDR2: MNHNS and SASEGT.

For the CDR3, the DNA is TGTGCCAGCAGCTTAGTTGGCGGAGCCCCCACCGGGGAGCTGTTTTTT. Translating gives CASSLVGGAPTGELFF. V and J are TRBV7-9 and TRBJ2-2, with D uncertain. Germline V lookup: CDR1 SEHNR, CDR2 FQNEAQ (reference sequence). The ends were cut back, 1 base at V and 4 bases at J, with 13 bases in the middle. CDR3 size: 16 residues.

V usage is TRBV5-1 and J usage is TRBJ2-7; the match to TRBD1 covers 7 bases. The CDR3 is 16 residues long. Germline V gene data show CDR1 as SGHRS and CDR2 as YFSETQ. The J segment lost 0 bases and the V segment lost 5 bases, leaving 11 bases of the junction unmatched. CDR3 loop: CASRGGYGTLSYEQYF. DNA for the CDR3: TGCGCCAGCAGAGGGGGCTACGGAACCCTCTCCTACGAGCAGTACTTC.

V and J are TRBV7-9 and TRBJ2-1; TRBD2 matches 7 bases. Germline values: CDR1 SEHNR, CDR2 FQNEAQ (reference sequence). This CDR3 contains 16 residues. V lost 6 bases and J lost 1; bases outside the gene matches: 9. CDR3 loop: CASRPGTTLSYNEQFF. The CDR3 bases are TGTGCCAGCAGGCCTGGGACTACCCTGTCCTACAATGAGCAGTTCTTC.

This clone was picked up a small number of times. The chain is built from TRBV30 and TRBJ2-2; D is perhaps TRBD1 (6 bases). Germline CDR1 and CDR2: GTSNPN and SVGIG (reference sequence). The CDR3 loop spans 15 amino acids. Deletions cut 5 bases from V and 2 bases from J, with 15 bases between. CDR3 nucleotide sequence: TGTGCCTGGGAGCCCACAGGGCCCAACACCGGGGAGCTGTTTTTT. It is translated as CAWEPTGPNTGELFF.

The table lists this clone with many counts. This sequence joins TRBV4-1 and TRBJ2-1; 8 bases agree with TRBD2. Trimming removed 1 base from V and 0 bases from J; junction bases left unmatched: 17. Germline V lookup: CDR1 MGHRA, CDR2 YSYEKL. This CDR3 comprises 21 residues. The CDR3 DNA is TGCGCCAGCAGCCAAGTATTCCCGGGAGGGCTTTACGGGAGCTCCTACAATGAGCAGTTCTTC. It is translated as CASSQVFPGGLYGSSYNEQFF.

Points on this clone: The sample has other DNA sequences that encode this CDR3 too. The J gene is TRBJ1-1, the V gene TRBV6-5; D unclear. CDR1 and CDR2 from the germline V gene are MNHEY and SVGAGI. The CDR3 is 13 residues long. Trimming cost V 0 bases and J 4 bases, with 6 bases left between them. CDR3 in amino acids: CASSYSGSTEAFF. The CDR3 DNA follows: TGTGCCAGCAGTTACTCCGGAAGCACTGAAGCTTTCTTT.

The rearrangement joins TRBV27 to TRBJ1-5, with TRBD1 matching over 11 bases. V was pared by 6 bases and J by 8 bases, with 6 bases of the junction left unmatched. This CDR3 has 14 amino acids. Germline V lookup: CDR1 MNHEY, CDR2 SMNVEV (reference sequence). CDR3 amino acids: CASRRTGGGEPQHF. For the CDR3, the DNA is TGTGCCAGCAGGAGGACAGGGGGCGGTGAGCCCCAGCATTTT.

The chain joins TRBV10-2 to TRBJ2-7; 11 nucleotides agree with TRBD2. Germline loops: CDR1 WSHSY, CDR2 SAAADI. The ends lost 6 bases at V and 2 bases at J; junction bases unmatched: 6. The CDR3 covers 15 residues. CDR3 DNA: TGCGCCAGCAGGGATGGGACTAGCGGAACCTACGAGCAGTACTTC. Protein: CASRDGTSGTYEQYF.

This CDR3 reads CASSQAADTSLDREKLFF. DNA of the CDR3: TGCGCCAGCAGCCAAGCGGCAGACACCTCCCTGGATCGGGAAAAACTGTTTTTT. This chain uses TRBV4-1 with TRBJ1-4; no reliable D call. The germline gives CDR1 MGHRA, CDR2 YSYEKL. V was trimmed by 1 base and J by 8 bases, leaving 23 bases between them. The length of the CDR3 is 18 residues.

The chain's CDR3 is CASSLASRENTEAFF. DNA of the CDR3: TGTGCCAGCAGCTTAGCAAGTAGGGAGAACACTGAAGCTTTCTTT. The rearrangement joins TRBV7-9 to TRBJ1-1; D gene uncertain. V was pared by 0 bases and J by 1 base, with 9 bases between. CDR3 size: 15 residues. Per the germline V gene, CDR1 is SEHNR and CDR2 is FQNEAQ (reference sequence).

The rearrangement uses TRBV5-4 and TRBJ2-7; TRBD1 matches at 7 bases. This CDR3 has 14 amino acids. Germline V gene lookup returns CDR1 SGHNT and CDR2 YYREEE (reference sequence). The V gene end was trimmed by 4 bases and the J gene end by 0 bases; junction bases not matched to a gene: 4. As DNA, the CDR3 is TGTGCCAGCAGCCATGACAGGGCCTCCTACGAGCAGTACTTC. This translates into CASSHDRASYEQYF.

V gene TRBV4-1 combines with J gene TRBJ2-7; D is uncertain. CDR3 length: 16 residues. Between the trimmed V and J ends, which lost 1 base and 2 bases, there was a span of 15 bases. Looked up from germline, CDR1 is MGHRA and CDR2 is YSYEKL. The CDR3: CASSQVVYQAAYEQYF. The CDR3 nucleotides are TGCGCCAGCAGCCAAGTAGTTTATCAGGCAGCCTACGAGCAGTACTTC.

This clone came up once. The chain uses TRBV10-3 and TRBJ1-1; a weak D match, TRBD1 (5 bases). The CDR3 has 14 residues. CDR1 is ENHRY, CDR2 SYGVKD, per germline. V was shortened by 0 bases and J by 6 bases, with 11 bases between the two germline ends. The CDR3 protein is CAISESTWGAEAFF. In DNA, the CDR3 is TGTGCCATCAGTGAGTCGACCTGGGGGGCTGAAGCTTTCTTT.

The table lists this clone with many counts. The identical CDR3 is also encoded by other nucleotide sequences in the sample. The chain joins TRBV7-9 to TRBJ2-7; tentative D call: TRBD1 (5 bases). The CDR3 is 12 amino acids. With 5 bases removed from V and 4 bases from J, the gap between germline ends came to 9 bases. The germline CDR1 and CDR2 sequences are SEHNR and FQNEAQ (reference sequence). This CDR3 is CASSLGVYEQYF. The CDR3 nucleotides read TGTGCCAGCAGCCTAGGGGTTTACGAGCAGTACTTC.

The chain recombines TRBV2 with TRBJ2-5; 8 positions match TRBD1. With V trimmed by 5 bases and J by 0 bases, 8 bases remained unmatched. The CDR3 has 16 amino acids. CDR1 SNHLY and CDR2 FYNNEI come from the germline V gene. CDR3 DNA sequence: TGTGCCAGCAGTAGGGGACAGGACCCGTACCAAGAGACCCAGTACTTC. As protein: CASSRGQDPYQETQYF.